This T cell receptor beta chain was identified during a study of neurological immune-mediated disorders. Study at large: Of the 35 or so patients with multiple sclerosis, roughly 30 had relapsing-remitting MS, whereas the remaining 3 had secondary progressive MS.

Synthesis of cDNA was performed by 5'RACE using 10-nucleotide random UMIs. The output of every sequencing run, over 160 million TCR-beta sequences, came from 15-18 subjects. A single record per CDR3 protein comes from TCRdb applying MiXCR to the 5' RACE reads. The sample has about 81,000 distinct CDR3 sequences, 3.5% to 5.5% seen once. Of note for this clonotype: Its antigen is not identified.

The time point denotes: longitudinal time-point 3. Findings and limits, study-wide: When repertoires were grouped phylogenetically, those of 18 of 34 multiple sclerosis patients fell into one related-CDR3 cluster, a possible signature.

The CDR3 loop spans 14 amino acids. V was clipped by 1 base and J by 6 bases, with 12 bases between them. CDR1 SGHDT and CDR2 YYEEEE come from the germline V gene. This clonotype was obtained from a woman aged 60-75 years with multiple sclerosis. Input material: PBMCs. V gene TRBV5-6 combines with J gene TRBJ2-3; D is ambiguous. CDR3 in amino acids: CASSLSWVVDTQYF. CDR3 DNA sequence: TGTGCCAGCAGCTTGAGTTGGGTGGTTGATACGCAGTATTTT. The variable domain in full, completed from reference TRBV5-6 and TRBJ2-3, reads DAGVTQSPTHLIKTRGQQVTLRCSPKSGHDTVSWYQQALGQGPQFIFQYYEEEERQRGNFPDRFSGHQFPNYSSELNVNALLLGDSALYLCASSLSWVVDTQYFGPGTRLTVL.